The sequence of this T cell receptor (beta chain) was determined in a study of follicular helper T cells after annual influenza vaccination. The time point here: 2015-2016 season, 7 days after influenza vaccination. Germline-derived CDR1 and CDR2 are MNHEY and SMNVEV (reference sequence). The CDR3 loop spans 19 amino acids. V lost 7 bases, J lost 6 bases, and 27 bases stayed unmatched. Repertoires were generated with immunoSEQ multiplex PCR, while TCRdb's copy carries only in-frame clones and drops some. Of several thousand clones in the sample, roughly 88% are singletons; the top ten hold under 2%. The rearrangement joins TRBV27 to TRBJ2-7; TRBD2 aligns across 7 bases. The origin of this receptor is an adult who received the influenza vaccine. Sequences were derived from CXCR5+ CD38- circulating T follicular helper cells from blood, sampled 7 days after influenza vaccination. The subset: circulating Tfh, non-naive CD4+CXCR5+PD-1+ (ICOS+CD38+ or ICOS-CD38-). CDR3 protein: CASTLPHPPGGSTTCEQYF. Here the CDR3 DNA reads TGTGCCAGCACCCTACCTCATCCCCCCGGCGGGAGTACTACGTGCGAGCAGTACTTC.